The 15 T cell receptor beta chains below come from one sample, sequenced in a study of T-cell reconstitution after alpha-beta-depleted transplantation in children. Unique molecular identifiers were used to barcode this TCRbeta library. MiXCR was run by TCRdb on the PCR reads, yielding one entry per CDR3 protein. In the table there are some 240,000 distinct CDR3 sequences, more than 7.5% of which are singletons. Sequencing used PBMCs from the stem cell graft donor, obtained from the stem cell graft. Every receptor here comes from a human donor who donated a stem cell graft to a child with SCID.

This clonotype was recorded at least ten times. J is TRBJ2-3 and V is TRBV10-1; 10 nucleotides line up with TRBD1. Germline CDR1 WNHNN, CDR2 SYGVQD (reference sequence). The CDR3 consists of 16 residues. Trimming removed 3 bases from V and 1 base from J; junction bases left unmatched: 4. In DNA form, the CDR3 reads TGCGCCAGCAGTGACCGCGGGACAGGGGGCACAGATACGCAGTATTTT. It translates to CASSDRGTGGTDTQYF.

This clonotype was observed at least ten times. This rearrangement joins TRBV9 to TRBJ2-7; D unresolved. The CDR3 loop spans 14 amino acids. The germline V and J ends were trimmed by 0 bases and 1 base, with 8 bases remaining between them. In germline, CDR1 is SGDLS, CDR2 YYNGEE. CDR3 protein: CASSVGPFSYEQYF. Here the CDR3 DNA reads TGTGCCAGCAGCGTAGGTCCTTTTTCCTACGAGCAGTACTTC.

This clonotype appeared many times. The chain joins TRBV28 to TRBJ2-7; D is possibly TRBD1 (6 bases). Trimming left V 2 bases short and J 3 bases short, with 14 bases between. The V gene's germline CDR1 is MDHEN and CDR2 SYDVKM. The CDR3 is 15 amino acids. CDR3 loop: CASSLRTELLYEQYF. The DNA for the CDR3 is TGTGCCAGCAGTTTAAGGACAGAGCTCCTCTACGAGCAGTACTTC.

This clonotype was counted at least ten times. This chain uses TRBV6-6 with TRBJ1-4, with D tentatively TRBD1 (6 bases). Deletions cut 8 bases from V and 12 bases from J, with 13 bases between. CDR1 is MNHNY and CDR2 is SVGAGI in the germline V gene (reference sequence). The CDR3 has 11 residues. This chain's CDR3 is CASRTEVELFF. In DNA form, the CDR3 reads TGTGCCAGCCGGACAGAGGTGGAACTGTTTTTT.

Concerning this clonotype: Given a much more abundant clone one base away, this may be a read error. This chain uses TRBV5-1 with TRBJ2-3, with D hard to call. CDR3 length: 15 amino acids. Germline CDR1 is SGHRS and CDR2 is YFSETQ. CDR3 sequence: CVSSLFGSYTDTQYF. The CDR3 region has the DNA TGCGTCAGCAGCTTGTTCGGCAGTTACACAGATACGCAGTATTTT.

This clonotype was counted at least ten times. The chain joins TRBV7-9 to TRBJ2-7, with D possibly matching TRBD1 (8 bases). This CDR3 comprises 14 residues. V gave up 5 bases and J gave up 2 bases, with 13 bases separating them. CDR1 SEHNR and CDR2 FQNEAQ come from the germline V gene (reference sequence). The CDR3 DNA reads as TGTGCCAGCAGCCCACAGGGGGGGACCTACGAGCAGTACTTC. Residues: CASSPQGGTYEQYF.

This clonotype was recorded many times. The chain is built from TRBV14 and TRBJ2-2, with TRBD1 as a possible D gene (6 bases). V lost 4 bases, J lost 2 bases, and 17 bases lay in between. Germline V CDR1 and CDR2: SGHDN, FVKESK. This CDR3 has 17 residues. The CDR3 DNA reads TGTGCCAGCAGCCCACTACACAGGGCCACAAACACCGGGGAGCTGTTTTTT. It translates to CASSPLHRATNTGELFF.

In this sample, this clonotype turned up many times. CDR3 protein: CASRRQGIYEQYF. CDR3 nucleotide sequence: TGTGCCAGCAGGCGACAGGGGATCTACGAGCAGTACTTC. The V and J genes are TRBV12-3 or TRBV12-4 and TRBJ2-7; 8 bases are a match to TRBD1. V was pared by 6 bases and J by 3 bases, with 4 bases of the junction left unmatched. There are 13 residues in the CDR3.

This clonotype was seen many times. The J gene is TRBJ2-2, the V gene TRBV20-1, with D uncertain. Trimming removed 3 bases from V and 1 base from J, with 6 bases in between. The germline gives CDR1 DFQATT, CDR2 SNEGSKA (reference sequence). This CDR3 comprises 13 residues. The CDR3 DNA reads TGCAGTGCTAGGGGCAGGAACACCGGGGAGCTGTTTTTT. Amino acids: CSARGRNTGELFF.

This clonotype was seen ten or more times. The chain links TRBV4-3 to TRBJ2-1; D remains ambiguous. Germline CDR1 and CDR2: LGHNA and YSLEER. Trimming shortened V by 1 base and J by 7 bases, and 8 bases separated the two germline ends. This CDR3 is built from 13 residues. DNA for the CDR3: TGCGCCAGCAGCCAAGGGCCGTCGAATGAGCAGTTCTTC. Its translation: CASSQGPSNEQFF.

This clonotype was detected ten times or more. The chain has TRBV12-3 or TRBV12-4 and TRBJ1-3; D uncertain. This CDR3 is 13 amino acids long. The V and J ends lost 8 bases and 0 bases respectively, with 8 bases between them. CDR3 in DNA: TGTGCCAGCGGGCTGAACTCTGGAAACACCATATATTTT. Protein product: CASGLNSGNTIYF.

This clonotype was detected many times. This CDR3 is CASSGTGPPSFYGYTF. The CDR3 DNA is TGTGCCAGCAGCGGCACAGGGCCTCCTAGCTTCTATGGCTACACCTTC. The J gene is TRBJ1-2, the V gene TRBV9, with D tentatively TRBD1 (6 bases). Trimming removed 3 bases from V and 4 bases from J, with 19 bases in between. CDR3 length equals 16 residues. Germline loops: CDR1 SGDLS, CDR2 YYNGEE.

This clonotype came up many times. The chain is built from TRBV4-2 and TRBJ2-2; 12 bases agree with TRBD1. J was trimmed by 6 bases and V by 4 bases; bases with no gene match: 3. Germline CDR1 is LGHNA and CDR2 is YNFKEQ. The CDR3 has 15 amino acids. CDR3 loop: CASSRDRGRSGELFF. The CDR3 nucleotides read TGTGCCAGCAGCCGGGACAGGGGGCGGTCCGGGGAGCTGTTTTTT.

Ten or more counts support this clonotype. This sequence joins TRBV7-2 and TRBJ2-4; D is undetermined. The CDR3 length is 16 residues. From germline, CDR1 is SGHTA and CDR2 FQGNSA. Deletions cut 5 bases from V and 0 bases from J, with 14 bases between. Written as DNA, the CDR3 is TGTGCCAGCAGCCCTGAGGTGGTGTTAGCCAAAAACATTCAGTACTTC. This encodes CASSPEVVLAKNIQYF.

This clonotype was recorded many times. This chain links TRBV12-3 or TRBV12-4 with TRBJ2-1; 7 bases line up with TRBD2. CDR3 size: 14 residues. V shed 7 bases and J 0 bases; nucleotides not matched to a gene: 3. The CDR3 DNA sequence: TGTGCCAGCACCCGGACTAGCTCCTACAATGAGCAGTTCTTC. This encodes CASTRTSSYNEQFF.